These 8 T cell receptor beta chains were all obtained from the same sample, sequenced in a study of CD8 T cells in ankylosing spondylitis (dated by TCRdb to 2015 to 2018). The library was built by means of 5' RACE. Sequencing took place on an Illumina HiSeq 2500. TCRdb reprocessing: public reads trimmed at Q25 with fastp, clones called with MiXCR, in-frame beta chains kept. A single entry per CDR3 protein holds the most common genes and DNA from its merged rows. A total of about 160,000 distinct CDR3 sequences appear in this sample, around 19% of them only once. The ten largest clonotypes hold over 7.5% of the sample. Sequences were obtained from blood, either unsorted or a sorted T cell fraction (not recorded which). The receptors were gathered from a male donor with ankylosing spondylitis or in good health (not recorded which).

This clonotype was seen once. The chain links TRBV11-2 to TRBJ1-4; D unresolved. The germline gives CDR1 SGHAT, CDR2 FQNNGV. CDR3 length equals 12 residues. V lost 4 bases and J lost 9, with 9 bases in between. CDR3 region: CASSSYSKKLFF. CDR3 bases: TGTGCCAGCAGCTCGTACAGTAAAAAACTGTTTTTT.

The CDR3 is CASSWRGSTDTQYF. CDR3 in DNA: TGTGCCAGCAGCTGGCGAGGTAGCACAGATACGCAGTATTTT. The chain combines TRBV27 with TRBJ2-3; D uncertain. CDR1 is MNHEY, CDR2 SMNVEV, per germline (reference sequence). The V end lost 6 bases, the J end lost 0 bases, and 10 bases lay between the germline ends. The CDR3 runs to 14 residues.

This clonotype was recorded at least ten times. The chain employs TRBV7-9 and TRBJ1-1; D uncertain. The CDR3 has 13 residues. The germline gives CDR1 SEHNR, CDR2 FQNEAQ (reference sequence). The V gene lost 8 bases and the J gene lost 1 base, with 11 bases spanning the gap. DNA of the CDR3: TGTGCCAGCCGGATTGGGCAGAACACTGAAGCTTTCTTT. Protein sequence: CASRIGQNTEAFF.

This chain links TRBV9 with TRBJ1-2; 8 bases line up with TRBD1. Germline V gives CDR1 SGDLS, CDR2 YYNGEE. The CDR3 extends over 16 amino acids. V was clipped by 7 bases and J by 2 bases; unmatched bases: 13. The CDR3 coding sequence is TGTGCCAGCCAAAAGGGCAGGGGGCTATCGAACTATGGCTACACCTTC. Amino acids: CASQKGRGLSNYGYTF. The full variable domain, with the rest looked up from reference TRBV9 and TRBJ1-2, is DSGVTQTPKHLITATGQRVTLRCSPRSGDLSVYWYQQSLDQGLQFLIQYYNGEERAKGNILERFSAQQFPDLHSELNLSSLELGDSALYFCASQKGRGLSNYGYTFGSGTRLTVV.

This clonotype has at least ten counts. The chain is built from TRBV5-1 and TRBJ2-3; D might be TRBD2 (5 bases). Per the germline V gene, CDR1 is SGHRS and CDR2 is YFSETQ. The CDR3 contains 13 residues. V lost 1 base to trimming and J lost 6 bases, with 9 bases between them. Written as DNA, the CDR3 is TGCGCCAGCAGCTTGTCCGAGGGTGATACGCAGTATTTT. Its translation: CASSLSEGDTQYF.

The chain uses TRBV27 and TRBJ1-6; no firm D call. CDR3 length equals 16 residues. Trimming took 5 bases from V and 0 from J, leaving 11 bases between them. Germline V lookup: CDR1 MNHEY, CDR2 SMNVEV (reference sequence). The CDR3 loop reads CASSGRSSSYNSPLHF. CDR3 nucleotides: TGTGCCAGCAGTGGGCGGTCAAGCTCCTATAATTCACCCCTCCACTTT.

The chain carries TRBV10-3 and TRBJ2-2; D is ambiguous. Deletions cut 6 bases from V and 0 bases from J, with 5 bases between. Germline CDR1 reads ENHRY; CDR2 reads SYGVKD. This CDR3 contains 13 residues. The CDR3 DNA is TGTGCCATCAGCCCTACGAACACCGGGGAGCTGTTTTTT. Encoded protein: CAISPTNTGELFF.

The table lists this clonotype with a few counts. V usage is TRBV28 and J usage is TRBJ1-1, with 9 bases matching TRBD1. The V gene's germline CDR1 is MDHEN and CDR2 SYDVKM. V dropped 5 bases and J dropped 6; count of bases not matched to a gene: 13. The CDR3 sequence is 16 residues long. CDR3 loop: CASSRTRDRAVPEAFF. CDR3 sequence (DNA): TGTGCCAGCAGTCGAACCCGGGACAGGGCGGTTCCTGAAGCTTTCTTT.